This T cell receptor (beta chain) is from a study of T cell responses to AZD1222 COVID-19 vaccine. This CDR3 comprises 12 residues. Losses at the gene ends were 5 bases for V and 10 bases for J; bases not matched to a gene: 6. For this clone: Antigen unknown.

This table comes from immunoSEQ multiplex PCR, and its TCRdb copy is limited to in-frame clones, with some not included. There are approximately 150,000 clones in the sample; about 82% occur only once, and about 5.4% lies in the top ten. The study's findings and limits: The number of AZD1222 recipients seropositive at baseline was only five or six.

This clonotype originated in an adult who received the AZD1222 COVID-19 vaccine. The V and J genes are TRBV12-3 or TRBV12-4 and TRBJ2-3; 7 nucleotides match TRBD2. Sequencing was performed on peripheral blood, taken 28 days after the second AZD1222 dose. The CDR3 sequence: CASSRGLEAQYF. CDR3 DNA: TGTGCCAGCAGTCGAGGACTAGAAGCGCAGTATTTT.